These 31 T cell receptor beta chains share one sample of origin, sequenced in a study of T cell repertoires and HLA-DP antigens. Clones were read by immunoSEQ multiplex PCR, and TCRdb kept only the in-frame ones, dropping some. Here the sample spans tens of thousands of clones, around four fifths being singletons. The antigens of these receptors remain unknown. The sequencing sample was made of CD4+ T cells from PBMCs. The origin of the receptors is a man aged 55 to 70 in good health and CMV-seronegative.

The CDR3, as DNA: TGTGCCAGCAGCGGCCGGGACCTAGGCATGAACACTGAAGCTTTCTTT. Its translation is CASSGRDLGMNTEAFF. The chain has TRBV5-4 and TRBJ1-1, with D perhaps matching TRBD1 (5 bases). The CDR3 loop spans 16 amino acids. The V gene's germline CDR1 is SGHNT and CDR2 YYREEE (reference sequence). Between the trimmed V and J ends, which lost 4 bases and 0 bases, there was a span of 16 bases.

This chain links TRBV5-4 with TRBJ1-3, with D unclear. Between the trimmed V and J ends, which lost 4 bases and 0 bases, there was a span of 8 bases. Germline CDR1 reads SGHNT; CDR2 reads YYREEE (reference sequence). This CDR3 has 14 amino acids. As DNA, the CDR3 is TGTGCCAGCAGCGGGCGAGACTCTGGAAACACCATATATTTT. Residues: CASSGRDSGNTIYF. Full variable domain (outside the CDR3, taken from reference TRBV5-4 and TRBJ1-3): ETGVTQSPTHLIKTRGQQVTLRCSSQSGHNTVSWYQQALGQGPQFIFQYYREEENGRGNFPPRFSGLQFPNYSSELNVNALELDDSALYLCASSGRDSGNTIYFGEGSWLTVV.

The chain carries TRBV27 and TRBJ2-7, with 7 nucleotides matching TRBD1. V lost 5 bases to trimming and J lost 1 base; unmatched junction nucleotides: 5. CDR1 is MNHEY, CDR2 SMNVEV, per germline (reference sequence). There are 14 residues in the CDR3. CDR3 sequence reads: CASSTDRYSYEQYF. DNA of the CDR3: TGTGCCAGCAGTACGGACAGGTATTCCTACGAGCAGTACTTC.

The CDR3 region has the DNA TGTGCCAGCAGCTTGTCGGCGGCCTACACTGAAGCTTTCTTT. Protein sequence: CASSLSAAYTEAFF. The rearrangement joins TRBV5-5 to TRBJ1-1; no firm D call. Germline V gene lookup returns CDR1 SGHKS and CDR2 YYEKEE (reference sequence). Trimming cost V 1 base and J 3 bases, with 10 bases left between them. The length of the CDR3 is 14 residues.

In this sample, this clone turned up a few times. The chain joins TRBV30 to TRBJ1-1; D ambiguous. The germline CDR1 and CDR2 sequences are GTSNPN and SVGIG (reference sequence). V was trimmed by 2 bases and J by 0 bases, leaving 7 bases between them. This CDR3 has 13 amino acids. CDR3 residues: CAWSFTLNTEAFF. The DNA of the CDR3 is TGTGCCTGGAGTTTCACGTTGAACACTGAAGCTTTCTTT.

The chain joins TRBV4-2 to TRBJ1-1; D unclear. Deletions cut 0 bases from V and 5 bases from J, with 7 bases between. This CDR3 spans 13 amino acids. CDR1 LGHNA and CDR2 YNFKEQ come from the germline V gene. CDR3 nucleotides: TGTGCCAGCAGCCAAGACGGTAGGACTGAAGCTTTCTTT. This gives the protein CASSQDGRTEAFF.

The chain joins TRBV11-3 to TRBJ2-1; D is possibly TRBD2 (5 bases). V dropped 1 base and J dropped 0 bases, with 10 bases sitting between them. The CDR3 runs to 16 residues. Looked up from germline, CDR1 is SGHNT and CDR2 is YENEEA. The CDR3 spells CASSLGWESSYNEQFF. The CDR3 DNA reads as TGTGCCAGCAGCTTAGGTTGGGAGAGCTCCTACAATGAGCAGTTCTTC.

The chain recombines TRBV28 with TRBJ2-3; tentatively, D is TRBD2 (6 bases). The CDR3 runs to 13 residues. Germline lookup yields CDR1 MDHEN and CDR2 SYDVKM. Trimming shortened V by 6 bases and J by 4 bases, and 11 bases separated the two germline ends. CDR3 protein: CASRPGGADTQYF. The CDR3 coding sequence is TGTGCCAGCAGGCCAGGAGGGGCAGATACGCAGTATTTT.

This clone was detected only a few times. The chain joins TRBV28 to TRBJ1-6; D remains ambiguous. Germline V gene lookup returns CDR1 MDHEN and CDR2 SYDVKM. This CDR3 has 16 residues. Trimming removed 4 bases from V and 6 bases from J, with 16 bases in between. CDR3 DNA sequence: TGTGCCAGCAGTTCCCGGTCTCAACCGGGTAATTCACCCCTCCACTTT. It codes for CASSSRSQPGNSPLHF.

The chain has TRBV4-1 and TRBJ1-5; D gene unclear. This CDR3 has 14 residues. The germline V gene has CDR1 MGHRA and CDR2 YSYEKL. V was shortened by 0 bases and J by 1 base, with 4 bases between the two germline ends. The DNA of the CDR3 is TGCGCCAGCAGCCAAGAGCCCAGCAATCAGCCCCAGCATTTT. This gives the protein CASSQEPSNQPQHF.

The V call is TRBV27, the J call TRBJ1-1; 9 bases line up with TRBD1. Germline CDR1 reads MNHEY; CDR2 reads SMNVEV (reference sequence). The junction had 6 bases not matched to a gene; V was cut back by 6 bases and J by 1 base. The CDR3 has 15 amino acids. CDR3: CASRGRGQGNTEAFF. The CDR3 DNA follows: TGTGCCAGCAGGGGAAGGGGACAGGGGAACACTGAAGCTTTCTTT.

The chain is built from TRBV9 and TRBJ2-1; 7 bases line up with TRBD2. The CDR3 is 15 amino acids. Germline loops: CDR1 SGDLS, CDR2 YYNGEE. V lost 4 bases to trimming and J lost 3 bases; unmatched junction nucleotides: 7. Here the CDR3 DNA reads TGTGCCAGCAGCCCCCAAGGGGACTACTACAATGAGCAGTTCTTC. Residues: CASSPQGDYYNEQFF.

This clone has a single count. The gene calls are TRBV28 and TRBJ1-1; D gene unclear. The V gene's germline CDR1 is MDHEN and CDR2 SYDVKM. The CDR3 is 16 amino acids. Trimming removed 5 bases at V and 1 base at J, with 17 bases between. The CDR3 coding sequence is TGTGCCAGCAGTCCTCGTCATTTTTCCCCGAACACTGAAGCTTTCTTT. Its protein product is CASSPRHFSPNTEAFF.

The chain carries TRBV18 and TRBJ1-2; D is unresolved. Trimming cost V 0 bases and J 13 bases, with 15 bases left between them. The CDR3 is 13 amino acids. CDR1 KGHSH and CDR2 LQKENI come from the germline V gene. In nucleotides, the CDR3 is TGTGCCAGCTCACCACCGGGGAGGGAACTAATCACCTTC. It encodes CASSPPGRELITF.

This chain connects TRBV5-5 to TRBJ2-2; D is possibly TRBD2 (6 bases). Germline CDR1 is SGHKS and CDR2 is YYEKEE (reference sequence). V was trimmed by 5 bases and J by 4 bases, leaving 18 bases between them. The CDR3 runs to 16 residues. The chain's CDR3 is CASRSDPSGGTGELFF. The CDR3 DNA sequence: TGTGCCAGCAGATCCGACCCTTCCGGGGGCACCGGGGAGCTGTTTTTT.

The chain employs TRBV7-9 and TRBJ2-2; D not certain. The germline V gene has CDR1 SEHNR and CDR2 FQNEAQ (reference sequence). Trimming stripped 2 bases from V and 6 bases from J, with 4 bases between. The CDR3 is 12 residues long. CDR3 nucleotides: TGTGCCAGCAGCTTACCCCCCGGGGAGCTGTTTTTT. Translated, it gives CASSLPPGELFF.

The chain is built from TRBV7-2 and TRBJ2-3; TRBD2 agrees at 9 bases. This CDR3 has 17 residues. Germline loops: CDR1 SGHTA, CDR2 FQGNSA. J gave up 3 bases and V 2 bases, and 9 bases lay outside the gene matches. The CDR3 here is CASSLWGSGSRTDTQYF. The CDR3 DNA reads TGTGCCAGCAGCTTATGGGGTAGCGGGAGTCGGACAGATACGCAGTATTTT.

The rearrangement joins TRBV6-6 to TRBJ1-5; D perhaps matches TRBD1 (5 bases). This CDR3 is 15 amino acids long. Between the trimmed V and J ends, which lost 4 bases and 7 bases, there was a span of 17 bases. Germline V gene sequence: CDR1 MNHNY, CDR2 SVGAGI (reference sequence). The CDR3 DNA reads as TGTGCCAGCAGTTCCCGACAGACCCAGGGCCAGCCCCAGCATTTT. Translating gives CASSSRQTQGQPQHF.

This rearrangement joins TRBV4-3 to TRBJ2-2; maybe TRBD2 (7 bases). This CDR3 contains 15 residues. CDR1 is LGHNA and CDR2 is YSLEER in the germline V gene. V dropped 0 bases and J dropped 9 bases, with 14 bases sitting between them. CDR3 sequence reads: CASSQDHGGRRELFF. In DNA, the CDR3 is TGCGCCAGCAGCCAAGATCACGGGGGGCGAAGGGAGCTGTTTTTT.

This clone has more than one count but fewer than ten. The J gene is TRBJ1-4, the V gene TRBV4-3; D is unclear. The germline CDR1 and CDR2 sequences are LGHNA and YSLEER. V was shortened by 4 bases and J by 7 bases, with 10 bases between the two germline ends. This CDR3 spans 13 amino acids. The CDR3 loop is CASSRTRGEKLFF. The CDR3, as DNA: TGCGCCAGCAGCCGGACCCGGGGTGAAAAACTGTTTTTT.

The CDR3 coding sequence is TGTGCCAGCAGAAGACCGGGACACCTCCAAGAGACCCAGTACTTC. It yields the protein CASRRPGHLQETQYF. The chain uses TRBV7-2 and TRBJ2-5; D possibly corresponds to TRBD1 (6 bases). V was cut by 6 bases and J by 1 base, with 15 bases left in between. Germline V gives CDR1 SGHTA, CDR2 FQGNSA. The CDR3 spans 15 residues. Drawing the rest from reference TRBV7-2 and TRBJ2-5, the complete variable domain is GAGVSQSPSNKVTEKGKDVELRCDPISGHTALYWYRQSLGQGLEFLIYFQGNSAPDKSGLPSDRFSAERTGGSVSTLTIQRTQQEDSAVYLCASRRPGHLQETQYFGPGTRLLVL.

The chain recombines TRBV9 with TRBJ1-1; TRBD1 is a possible D gene (5 bases). Germline loops: CDR1 SGDLS, CDR2 YYNGEE. This CDR3 region has 15 residues. The germline V and J ends were trimmed by 2 bases and 0 bases, with 11 bases remaining between them. The CDR3 DNA reads TGTGCCAGCAGCGTGGGGCATTCGGTGAACACTGAAGCTTTCTTT. Translated: CASSVGHSVNTEAFF.

This clone was seen a handful of times. This chain connects TRBV2 to TRBJ2-1; weak D call: TRBD1 (6 bases). Germline loops: CDR1 SNHLY, CDR2 FYNNEI. Trimming pared 2 bases from V and 5 bases from J, leaving 13 bases between. CDR3 size: 15 residues. CDR3 sequence (DNA): TGTGCCAGCAGTGAAAGGGGGATTTACGACAATGAGCAGTTCTTC. It specifies CASSERGIYDNEQFF.

The chain has TRBV19 and TRBJ2-5; 7 bases match TRBD1. Trimming cost V 3 bases and J 1 base; bases outside gene matches: 5. Germline CDR1 is LNHDA and CDR2 is SQIVND (reference sequence). This CDR3 contains 15 residues. Here the CDR3 reads CASSMRAGGQETQYF. In DNA form, the CDR3 reads TGTGCCAGTAGTATGCGGGCAGGGGGCCAAGAGACCCAGTACTTC.

This chain connects TRBV11-3 to TRBJ2-3; the match to TRBD2 covers 7 bases. The V gene end was trimmed by 3 bases and the J gene end by 0 bases; junction bases not matched to a gene: 3. The germline V gene has CDR1 SGHNT and CDR2 YENEEA. The CDR3 runs to 15 residues. DNA for the CDR3: TGTGCCAGCAGCTTTGGGGGGGTAAGCACAGATACGCAGTATTTT. Protein sequence: CASSFGGVSTDTQYF. The full variable domain, its missing parts supplied by reference TRBV11-3 and TRBJ2-3, is EAGVVQSPRYKIIEKKQPVAFWCNPISGHNTLYWYLQNLGQGPELLIRYENEEAVDDSQLPKDRFSAERLKGVDSTLKIQPAELGDSAVYLCASSFGGVSTDTQYFGPGTRLTVL.

For this clone: Other DNA sequences in this sample translate to the same CDR3. The chain carries TRBV11-2 and TRBJ2-1, with D tentatively TRBD1 (5 bases). The CDR3 consists of 13 residues. The V end lost 1 base, the J end lost 4 bases, and 5 bases lay between the germline ends. The germline CDR1 and CDR2 sequences are SGHAT and FQNNGV. The CDR3 DNA reads TGTGCCAGCAGCTTAGGACAGTACAATGAGCAGTTCTTC. Translated, it gives CASSLGQYNEQFF. The entire variable domain, with the rest obtained from reference TRBV11-2 and TRBJ2-1, is as follows: EAGVAQSPRYKIIEKRQSVAFWCNPISGHATLYWYQQILGQGPKLLIQFQNNGVVDDSQLPKDRFSAERLKGVDSTLKIQPAKLEDSAVYLCASSLGQYNEQFFGPGTRLTVL.

The CDR3 reads CASSLGAAGGPGETQYF. DNA for the CDR3: TGCGCCAGCAGCTTGGGGGCTGCGGGAGGGCCTGGAGAGACCCAGTACTTC. The chain combines TRBV5-1 with TRBJ2-5, with 9 nucleotides matching TRBD2. Germline CDR1 reads SGHRS; CDR2 reads YFSETQ. V lost 0 bases and J lost 4; bases outside the gene matches: 10. This CDR3 has 17 amino acids.

The chain employs TRBV12-5 and TRBJ1-1; D remains unclear. The CDR3 is 13 residues long. Germline loops: CDR1 LGHNT, CDR2 FRNRAP. V gave up 1 base and J gave up 1 base, with 4 bases separating them. The CDR3 sequence is CASGLAPNTEAFF. The CDR3 coding sequence is TGTGCTAGTGGTTTGGCCCCGAACACTGAAGCTTTCTTT.

This chain links TRBV5-8 with TRBJ1-2; D not resolved. The CDR3 has 13 residues. V lost 4 bases and J lost 4, with 11 bases in between. CDR1 is SGHTS and CDR2 is YDEGEE in the germline V gene. In DNA form, the CDR3 reads TGTGCCAGCAGCCTCCGGGCCCTCTATGGCTACACCTTC. Its translation is CASSLRALYGYTF. The full variable domain, its missing parts supplied by reference TRBV5-8 and TRBJ1-2, is EAGVTQSPTHLIKTRGQQATLRCSPISGHTSVYWYQQALGLGLQFLLWYDEGEERNRGNFPPRFSGRQFPNYSSELNVNALELEDSALYLCASSLRALYGYTFGSGTRLTVV.

The gene calls are TRBV11-3 and TRBJ2-1; D gene unclear. The germline V gene encodes CDR1 SGHNT and CDR2 YENEEA. The CDR3 is made up of 15 amino acids. With 2 bases removed from V and 4 bases from J, the gap between germline ends came to 12 bases. The chain's CDR3 is CASSLTSQLYNEQFF. CDR3 DNA sequence: TGTGCCAGCAGCTTAACTTCCCAATTATACAATGAGCAGTTCTTC.

This clone was recorded only once. This rearrangement joins TRBV7-2 to TRBJ2-3; no definite D call. The CDR3 sequence is 15 residues long. From germline, CDR1 is SGHTA and CDR2 FQGNSA. Trimming took 4 bases from V and 0 from J, leaving 11 bases between them. The CDR3 DNA reads TGTGCCAGCAGCTCGGCTGGCATTAGCACAGATACGCAGTATTTT. Translating it yields CASSSAGISTDTQYF.